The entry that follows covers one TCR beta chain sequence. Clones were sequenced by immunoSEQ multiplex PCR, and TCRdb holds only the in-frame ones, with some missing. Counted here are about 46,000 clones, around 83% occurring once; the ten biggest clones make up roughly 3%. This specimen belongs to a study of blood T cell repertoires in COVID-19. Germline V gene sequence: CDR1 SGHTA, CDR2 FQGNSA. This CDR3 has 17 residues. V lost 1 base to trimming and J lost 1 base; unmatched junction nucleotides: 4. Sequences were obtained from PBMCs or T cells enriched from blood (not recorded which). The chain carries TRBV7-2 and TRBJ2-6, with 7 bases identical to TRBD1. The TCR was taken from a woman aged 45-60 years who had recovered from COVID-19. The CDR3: CASSLGPTGSGANVLTF. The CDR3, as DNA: TGTGCCAGCAGCTTAGGACCGACAGGGTCTGGGGCCAACGTCCTGACTTTC.